This T cell receptor (gamma chain) was documented in a study of gamma delta lymphoproliferative disorders and STAT genes (dated by TCRdb to the late 2010s). The study in broad terms: Gamma-chain libraries were prepared from at least 50 ng of genomic DNA using the LymphoTrack Dx TCRG Assay. Delta-chain libraries followed the EuroClonality-NGS working group standard operating procedure, because no corresponding Invivoscribe delta assay was available. Within a larger immunophenotypic and STAT-mutation study, TCR gamma and delta CDR3 repertoires were profiled by deep sequencing in Tgammadelta lymphoproliferative disease patients and healthy controls. The TCR-sequenced pilot group comprised 9 Tgammadelta large granular lymphocyte leukemia patients and a couple of hepatosplenic T-cell lymphoma patients. A couple of gamma-chain samples and all delta-chain samples were sequenced twice to confirm results.

For TCR sequencing, genomic DNA was taken from peripheral blood mononuclear cells isolated from both patients and controls. The sequenced patients had a median age of around 60 years and comprised a few males and about 6 females. Patients were recruited at a single hematology unit in Padova, Italy, and were reclassified according to 2017 WHO criteria for T-LGLL or HSTCL. Every patient sample was obtained either before therapy or while the patient was off therapy. In both library preparation methods, multiplex PCR was run with primers aimed at the conserved V and J regions of the TCR genes. Amplicons were purified, pooled and sequenced on an Illumina MiSeq platform. The published analysis was carried out like this. V(D)J alignment, clonotype assembly and translation were performed with MiXCR, whereas functionality assessment and CDR3 repertoire analyses were performed with VDJtools. CDR3 was defined according to IMGT, and analyses were limited to productive sequences using functional genes, with ORF genes and pseudogenes excluded. A custom Python script was used to search all patients and controls for identical amino acid CDR3s of major clonotypes (frequency >=5%). Clonotype frequencies in patients versus controls were compared with a one-sided non-parametric Wilcoxon test. Clonotypes were called again by TCRdb from the public reads via CATT, and duplicate nucleotide sequences were then merged into one entry. V and J calls and clone size were set by TCRdb, not the authors. The table for this sample lists roughly 610 gamma-chain clones; under 40% of them were counted only once. Clones ranked in the top ten supply roughly 97% of the sample.

Results and caveats for the whole study, not just this receptor: The authors noted that NGS specificity may be reduced at low frequencies, so the public or private nature of leukemic clones needs confirmation. Major clones in indolent patients were dominated by Vgamma9-JgammaP and Vdelta2-Ddelta3-Jdelta1 rearrangements, whereas symptomatic patients lacked these rearrangements and used less common gene combinations. Nearly all major patient gamma and delta clonotypes were public, shared with at least one healthy donor; only two gamma clonotypes were private to disease. When whole repertoires were clustered, gamma repertoires from patients grouped apart from those of healthy controls, but delta repertoires did not separate between the groups. Control T cells likely spanned varied maturation stages, while leukemic cells were skewed toward terminal effectors, potentially limiting patient-control comparisons.

This clone was seen a few times. This clone's antigen is unknown. TCRdb records a much larger clone's protein for this DNA, with a difference at residues 7 and 11 that likely arises from a read error; the protein given is the translation of the DNA. As encoded in the germline V gene (reference sequence), CDR1 is GITISATS while CDR2 is ISYDGTV. The CDR3 holds 16 amino acids from the cysteine to the phenylalanine. The retained sequence is limited to the CDR3, 48 bases, with the frame set at the first base. The source material was blood. This sequence originates from a human donor with hepatosplenic T-cell lymphoma. The rearrangement combines TRGV9 with TRGJP. TCRdb supplies no J gene; here it was assigned by aligning the nucleotide sequence to germline. The bases read TGTGCCTTGTGGGAGGTGGAAGAGTTGGGCACAAAAATCAAGGTATTT. Its protein is CALWEVEELGTKIKVF.